Listed below are T cell receptor beta chains from one sample, sequenced in a study of T-cell memory formation after mild COVID-19. TCRdb itself ran the 5' RACE reads through MiXCR, one entry per CDR3 protein. Here the sample spans roughly 450,000 distinct CDR3 sequences, 15% to 20% being singletons. Sequencing used PBMCs or a T cell subset sorted from them (not recorded which). Receptors were obtained from an adult woman who had mild COVID-19 (a few samples of this study predate the infection). Cell type and time point are not known. The CDR3 runs from the conserved cysteine through the conserved F or W. The order of the fields is V gene, clone size, J gene, D gene, CDR3 DNA, CDR3 protein. D genes are given only for firm matches. For some rows the clone size is stated as once, few or many, or as a class when expanded; others skip it.

V: TRBV6-5
size: few
J: TRBJ1-5
D: TRBD1
DNA: TGTGCCAGCAGTTACGACAGGGTTATGCAGCCCCAGCATTTT
CDR3: CASSYDRVMQPQHF

V: TRBV20-1
size: -
J: TRBJ2-7
D: -
DNA: TGCAGTTTCAACGGTGCTTCCTACGAGCAGTACTTC
CDR3: CSFNGASYEQYF

V: TRBV24-1
size: few
J: TRBJ2-1
D: -
DNA: TGTGCCACCAGTGATCCGAAGACAGGATTATACGATGAGCAGTTCTTC
CDR3: CATSDPKTGLYDEQFF

V: TRBV29-1
size: few
J: TRBJ2-1
D: TRBD1
DNA: TGCAGCGTTGAACGTACTGGACAGGGGGCCGGTGAGCAGTTCTTC
CDR3: CSVERTGQGAGEQFF

V: TRBV2
size: -
J: TRBJ1-6
D: -
DNA: TGTGCCAGCAGTGATAGGAATAATTCACCCCTCCACTTT
CDR3: CASSDRNNSPLHF

V: TRBV3-1
size: few
J: TRBJ2-7
D: -
DNA: TGTGCCAGCAGCCGCCGACAGGAGAGCTCCTACGAGCAGTACTTC
CDR3: CASSRRQESSYEQYF

V: TRBV12-3/TRBV12-4
size: -
J: TRBJ2-7
D: -
DNA: TGTGCCAGCAGTTTTGGACCGCCGGGGGTTTCCTACGAGCAGTACTTC
CDR3: CASSFGPPGVSYEQYF

V: TRBV7-9
size: -
J: TRBJ2-3
D: -
DNA: TGTGCCAGCAGCCGAGTTGTCGGGACAGATACGCAGTATTTT
CDR3: CASSRVVGTDTQYF

V: TRBV3-1
size: -
J: TRBJ1-1
D: -
DNA: TGTGCCAGCAGCCAAGATCGGCAAGCTGAAGCTTTCTTT
CDR3: CASSQDRQAEAFF

V: TRBV30
size: -
J: TRBJ1-2
D: -
DNA: TGTGCCTGGATGGGCAGGGGATTCTATGGCTACACCTTC
CDR3: CAWMGRGFYGYTF

V: TRBV5-1
size: many
J: TRBJ2-2
D: -
DNA: TGCGCCAGCAGCTTGGACCTGAAAATGAACACCGGGGAGCTGTTTTTT
CDR3: CASSLDLKMNTGELFF

V: TRBV24-1
size: few
J: TRBJ2-1
D: -
DNA: TGTGCCACCAGTGACCTTGGGGCCCTTGAGCAGTTCTTC
CDR3: CATSDLGALEQFF

V: TRBV24-1
size: few
J: TRBJ2-2
D: -
DNA: TGTGCCACCAGTGAGCAATTCACCGGGGAGCTGTTTTTT
CDR3: CATSEQFTGELFF

V: TRBV18
size: few
J: TRBJ2-7
D: -
DNA: TGTGCCAGCTCACCGAGGTCGGGGGACGAGCAGTACTTC
CDR3: CASSPRSGDEQYF

V: TRBV29-1
size: few
J: TRBJ1-1
D: -
DNA: TGCAGCGTTGAATTCATGAACACTGAAGCTTTCTTT
CDR3: CSVEFMNTEAFF

V: TRBV5-1
size: few
J: TRBJ1-1
D: TRBD1
DNA: TGCGCCAGCAGCTTGGGGAAACAGGGGAGGAACACTGAAGCTTTCTTT
CDR3: CASSLGKQGRNTEAFF

V: TRBV15
size: few
J: TRBJ1-2
D: TRBD1
DNA: TGTGCCACCAGCAGAGATTTCACAGGGGATCGGGGCTACACCTTC
CDR3: CATSRDFTGDRGYTF

V: TRBV6-2/TRBV6-3
size: few
J: TRBJ2-7
D: TRBD1
DNA: TGTGCCAGCAGTAAACGACAGGGGAGAAACGAGCAGTACTTC
CDR3: CASSKRQGRNEQYF

V: TRBV6-2/TRBV6-3
size: -
J: TRBJ2-4
D: -
DNA: TGTGCCAGCAGTGGACAGATTCAGTACTTC
CDR3: CASSGQIQYF

V: TRBV5-1
size: -
J: TRBJ2-7
D: -
DNA: TGCGCCAGCAGCTCGACTAGTCAGGTGCAGTACTTC
CDR3: CASSSTSQVQYF

V: TRBV7-2
size: -
J: TRBJ1-5
D: -
DNA: TGTGCCAGCAGCTTCGCCGGGGGGCGACAGCCCCAGCATTTT
CDR3: CASSFAGGRQPQHF

V: TRBV4-3
size: -
J: TRBJ2-5
D: TRBD2
DNA: TGCGCCAGCAGCCAAGCCGGGACTAGAGGGGAGACCCAGTACTTC
CDR3: CASSQAGTRGETQYF

V: TRBV7-3
size: -
J: TRBJ2-3
D: TRBD2
DNA: TGTGCCAGCAGCTTAACGGGCCCGACTAGCGGGGTATCAACAGATACGCAGTATTTT
CDR3: CASSLTGPTSGVSTDTQYF

V: TRBV24-1
size: many
J: TRBJ2-1
D: TRBD2
DNA: TGTGCCACCAGTGGGGGACCCGGACTAGCGGGATGGACCTACAATGAGCAGTTCTTC
CDR3: CATSGGPGLAGWTYNEQFF